A single sample is the source of the 5 T cell receptor beta chains below, sequenced in a study of blood T cell repertoires in COVID-19. TCRdb's copy holds only in-frame clones and misses some; the assay was immunoSEQ multiplex PCR. The sample yields roughly 250,000 clones, about nine tenths seen once. Sequenced material: peripheral blood. Receptors were obtained from a man aged 35-49 years who had recovered from COVID-19.

The rearrangement links TRBV4-3 to TRBJ2-7; 7 nucleotides align to TRBD2. This CDR3 is built from 15 residues. Germline values: CDR1 LGHNA, CDR2 YSLEER. J was trimmed by 4 bases and V by 0 bases; bases with no gene match: 6. CDR3 protein: CASSQDLGEGYEQYF. The CDR3 coding sequence is TGCGCCAGCAGCCAAGATCTGGGGGAGGGGTACGAGCAGTACTTC.

The chain employs TRBV3-1 (or the pseudogene TRBV3-2) and TRBJ2-3, with TRBD2 identical over 7 bases. This CDR3 is built from 14 residues. Germline lookup yields CDR1 LGHDT and CDR2 YNNKEL (reference sequence). Unmatched junction bases numbered 3, after V lost 3 bases and J lost 3 bases. The CDR3 region is CASSHRAGTDTQYF. The CDR3 nucleotides read TGTGCCAGCAGCCATCGAGCGGGGACAGATACGCAGTATTTT.

This clone was detected once. CDR3 nucleotide sequence: TGTGCCAGCAGTGAAGCGCTCGGGGGAAGGGACAAAAACATTCAGTACTTC. This codes for CASSEALGGRDKNIQYF. The chain links TRBV2 to TRBJ2-4, with a weak D call TRBD2 (6 bases). Germline assignment: CDR1 SNHLY and CDR2 FYNNEI. The CDR3 sequence is 17 residues long. Between the trimmed V and J ends, which lost 0 bases and 3 bases, there was a span of 15 bases.

This clone was found a few times. The V call is TRBV7-2, the J call TRBJ2-7, with D possibly TRBD2 on 6 matching bases. V was trimmed by 1 base and J by 2 bases, leaving 9 bases between them. The CDR3 is 14 residues long. Germline CDR1 reads SGHTA; CDR2 reads FQGNSA. The CDR3 spells CASSLVLAAYEQYF. In nucleotides, the CDR3 is TGTGCCAGCAGCTTAGTACTAGCAGCCTACGAGCAGTACTTC.

The V and J genes are TRBV13 and TRBJ2-7; weak D call: TRBD1 (5 bases). With 1 base removed from V and 2 bases from J, the gap between germline ends came to 12 bases. Germline loops: CDR1 PRHDT, CDR2 FYEKMQ (reference sequence). This CDR3 has 15 residues. Here the CDR3 reads CASSLAGSNTYEQYF. CDR3 in DNA: TGTGCCAGCAGCTTAGCAGGGTCCAACACCTACGAGCAGTACTTC.